The TCR beta chain under discussion was sequenced for a study of T cell responses to AZD1222 COVID-19 vaccine. On the study more broadly: Pooling was applied to second doses at about 4 or about 12 weeks.

Some clones are missing from TCRdb's copy, which holds only in-frame ones; the method was immunoSEQ multiplex PCR. The sample includes 70,000 to 85,000 clones, 82% of them seen just once. The germline gives CDR1 LGHNT, CDR2 FRNRAP. This CDR3 spans 12 amino acids. V gave up 3 bases and J gave up 9 bases, with 6 bases separating them. V and J are TRBV12-5 and TRBJ1-6; D is unclear. Sample: peripheral blood, taken on day 0 of AZD1222 vaccination. This clonotype was obtained from an adult in good health. This CDR3 is CASGFFSSPLHF. The CDR3 DNA follows: TGTGCTAGTGGTTTCTTCTCTTCACCCCTCCACTTT.